This is a list of T cell receptor beta chains from one sample in a study of post-analysis software for immune sequencing data. TCRdb re-derived calls from the PCR reads in MiXCR, one entry per CDR3 protein. The sample records about 540,000 distinct CDR3 sequences, roughly 34% being singletons. Sequenced input: blood. These receptors were taken from a girl aged 2 to 17 with multiple sclerosis. The CDR3 runs from the conserved cysteine through the conserved F or W. A D gene is named only where the DNA matches it firmly. Part of the rows lack a size; the others show once, few, many or a class for expanded clones.

few	TRBV20-1	TRBD1	TRBJ2-5	CSARRDRVQETQYF	TGCAGTGCTAGACGGGACAGGGTCCAAGAGACCCAGTACTTC
few	TRBV25-1	TRBD2	TRBJ2-5	CASSPFTGTTETQYF	TGTGCCAGCAGCCCTTTTACCGGGACTACCGAAACCCAGTACTTC
-	TRBV4-2	TRBD2	TRBJ2-7	CASSQDLTSGSYEQYF	TGTGCCAGCAGCCAAGATCTTACTAGCGGCTCCTACGAGCAGTACTTC
-	TRBV5-1	TRBD1	TRBJ2-5	CASELGQGYQETQYF	TGCGCCTCGGAGCTGGGACAGGGATACCAAGAGACCCAGTACTTC
-	TRBV20-1	TRBD1	TRBJ2-4	CSARAGGSGAKNIQYF	TGCAGTGCGCGGGCAGGGGGCTCTGGAGCCAAAAACATTCAGTACTTC
-	TRBV2	TRBD2	TRBJ2-3	CASKEIAGGPDTQYF	TGTGCCAGCAAGGAGATAGCGGGGGGGCCAGATACGCAGTATTTT
once	TRBV27	-	TRBJ1-1	CASSLINPERDTEAFF	TGTGCCAGCAGTTTAATAAATCCGGAAAGGGACACTGAAGCTTTCTTT
-	TRBV6-5	TRBD1	TRBJ1-2	CASSYSGTGSVSGYTF	TGTGCCAGCAGTTACTCCGGGACAGGGAGCGTTAGTGGCTACACCTTC
-	TRBV5-6	-	TRBJ1-4	CASSSLGELSATNEKLFF	TGTGCCAGCAGCTCGCTCGGGGAGCTCTCTGCGACTAATGAAAAACTGTTTTTT
few	TRBV12-3/TRBV12-4	TRBD1	TRBJ2-5	CASSLADRVKETQYF	TGTGCCAGCAGTTTAGCCGACAGGGTAAAAGAGACCCAGTACTTC
-	TRBV4-1	TRBD1	TRBJ2-4	CASSNGPQGALTKNIQYF	TGCGCCAGCAGCAATGGACCCCAGGGGGCTTTAACTAAAAACATTCAGTACTTC
-	TRBV14	TRBD2	TRBJ2-1	CASSQEIGTSGSNEQFF	TGTGCCAGCAGCCAAGAGATAGGGACTAGCGGTTCGAATGAGCAGTTCTTC